The rows below give T cell receptor beta chains drawn from one sample of a study of Ad26.COV2.S vaccination and SARS-CoV-2 variants. Profiled with immunoSEQ multiplex PCR; TCRdb holds only in-frame clones, not every one. The profile shows about 350,000 clones, around 89% of them singletons. Specimen: peripheral blood, collected in a trial of Ad26.COV2.S vaccine versus placebo. The receptors were gathered from a person aged 18 to 65 who received the Ad26.COV2.S COVID-19 vaccine or a placebo. Each CDR3 is given with its conserved first and last residue.

>TRBV21-1|19|TRBJ1-5
CASSFQGYQVEYSNQPQHF
>TRBV9|15|TRBJ2-2
CASSVAGANTGELFF
>TRBV5-6|14|TRBJ1-5
CASSLGLSNQPQHF
>TRBV9|15|TRBJ2-3
CASSGNRVYTDTQYF
>TRBV28|19|TRBJ2-4
CASSSIGGTGGLFKNIQYF
>TRBV24-1|18|TRBJ1-3
CATSHLSPLRVSGNTIYF
>TRBV19|14|TRBJ2-1
CASTKWGGYNEQFF
>TRBV19|13|TRBJ2-2
CASRLAGVGELFF
>TRBV15|17|TRBJ2-3
CATSRDKGGRSVDTQYF
>TRBV4-3|15|TRBJ1-2
CASSHGTGDNYGYTF
>TRBV6-1|14|TRBJ2-5
CASSELWFAGTQYF
>TRBV19|15|TRBJ2-1
CASSSDRGLYNEQFF
>TRBV5-8|17|TRBJ2-3
CASSLGAGTIRTDTQYF
>TRBV7-8|18|TRBJ1-1
CASSYPKGQGKMNTEAFF
>TRBV28|15|TRBJ1-6
CASSFGGKEGSPLHF
>TRBV6-5|14|TRBJ1-2
CASSYSTGVEGYTF
>TRBV5-1|13|TRBJ1-2
CASSLDNSPGYTF
>TRBV2|12|TRBJ2-5
CASRGSQETQYF
>TRBV2|11|TRBJ1-2
CAFRRANGYTF
>TRBV30|13|TRBJ1-2
CAWSQQGAHGYTF
>TRBV29-1|12|TRBJ2-7
CSARRGPYEQYF
>TRBV27|14|TRBJ2-2
CASSSRRAAGELFF
>TRBV30|15|TRBJ2-7
CAWTPLSGLIYEQYF
>TRBV19|14|TRBJ1-5
CASSILDSNQPQHF
>TRBV30|17|TRBJ1-1
CAWDAWGPNPMNTEAFF
>TRBV5-6|14|TRBJ1-2
CASTLTVSDYGYTF
>TRBV19|13|TRBJ1-5
CASKTNSNQPQHF
>TRBV7-9|17|TRBJ1-2
CASSLQKTGGFLYGYTF
>TRBV4-3|16|TRBJ1-4
CASSHVRGSTNEKLFF
>TRBV25-1|17|TRBJ1-1
CASSGKRGGATNTEAFF
>TRBV28|11|TRBJ1-2
CASSGNYGYTF
>TRBV27|18|TRBJ2-3
CASSSPPIAGWGTDTQYF
>TRBV3-1/TRBV3-2|15|TRBJ2-3
CASSQEGSFTDTQYF
>TRBV6-1|21|TRBJ1-4
CASSEAYRGRVGGLANEKLFF
>TRBV7-2|12|TRBJ2-7
CASSLVFNEQYF
>TRBV12-5|19|TRBJ2-1
CASGSSGLGDVVSYNEQFF
>TRBV7-8|15|TRBJ1-6
CASSLVGGLDSPLHF
>TRBV6-1|17|TRBJ2-2
CASSEITGGRDTGELFF
>TRBV12-3/TRBV12-4|12|TRBJ1-6
CASSPGNSPLHF
>TRBV2|11|TRBJ1-2
CASRGPYGYTF
>TRBV7-2|15|TRBJ1-1
CASSSQGQLNTEAFF
>TRBV28|17|TRBJ2-3
CASSLWGGQRTQVTQYF
>TRBV27|12|TRBJ2-7
CASSLDGYEQYF
>TRBV7-8|13|TRBJ1-1
CASSLMVNTEAFF
>TRBV5-1|14|TRBJ2-7
CASSLVGAPYEQYF
>TRBV6-6|16|TRBJ1-5
CASSYLAGESIQPQHF